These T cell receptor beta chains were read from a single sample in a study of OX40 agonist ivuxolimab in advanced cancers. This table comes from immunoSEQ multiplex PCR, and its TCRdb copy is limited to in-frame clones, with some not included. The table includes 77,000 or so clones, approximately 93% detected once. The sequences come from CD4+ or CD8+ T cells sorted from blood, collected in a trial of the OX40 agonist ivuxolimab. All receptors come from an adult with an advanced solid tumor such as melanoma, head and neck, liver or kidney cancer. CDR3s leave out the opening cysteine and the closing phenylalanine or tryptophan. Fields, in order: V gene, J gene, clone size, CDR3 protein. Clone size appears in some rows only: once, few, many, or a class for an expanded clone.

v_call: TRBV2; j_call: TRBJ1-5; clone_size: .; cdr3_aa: ASMGQSNQPQH
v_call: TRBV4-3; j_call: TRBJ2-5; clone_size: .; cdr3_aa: ASSQDHPWGSQETQY
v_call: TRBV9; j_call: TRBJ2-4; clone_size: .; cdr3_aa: ASSPQAKNIQY
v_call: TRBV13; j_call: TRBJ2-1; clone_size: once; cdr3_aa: ASGIRGGLGSEF
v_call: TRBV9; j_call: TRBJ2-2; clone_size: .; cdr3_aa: ASSVEGSSGGTGELF
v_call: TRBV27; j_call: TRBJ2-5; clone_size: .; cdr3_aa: ASSSVGFRETQY
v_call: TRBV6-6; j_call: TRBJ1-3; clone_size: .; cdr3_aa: ASSFPETFGNTIY
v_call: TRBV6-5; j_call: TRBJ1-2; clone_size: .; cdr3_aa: ASSYTGGGYT
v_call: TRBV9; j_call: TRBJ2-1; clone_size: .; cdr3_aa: ASSVARGNEQF
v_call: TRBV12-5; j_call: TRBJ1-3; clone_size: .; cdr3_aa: ASGLKRGVSGNTIY
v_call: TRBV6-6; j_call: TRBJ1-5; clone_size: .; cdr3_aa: ASSWGSQYSNQPQH
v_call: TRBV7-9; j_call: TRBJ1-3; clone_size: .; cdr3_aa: ASRPYPGNTIY
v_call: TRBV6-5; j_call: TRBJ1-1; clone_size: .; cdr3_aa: ASSFRPLGEAF